One and the same sample provided the 32 T cell receptor beta chains below, sequenced in a study of shared clonotypes between healthy human individuals. Sequencing was performed with immunoSEQ multiplex PCR; in TCRdb, only in-frame clones are kept and a portion is missing. The table shows approximately 740,000 clones, with 90% to 95% occurring only once. Naive CD8 cells were CD45RO-negative, positively selected for CCR7, excluding terminally differentiated effector memory CD45RA+ cells. Sequenced input: naive CD8+ T cells sorted from blood. The receptors come from a man under 40 in good health.

The genes are TRBV10-3 and TRBJ2-1; D perhaps matches TRBD2 (6 bases). The V gene lost 4 bases and the J gene lost 4 bases, with 11 bases spanning the gap. CDR3 length equals 14 residues. CDR1 is ENHRY, CDR2 SYGVKD, per germline. CDR3 in DNA: TGTGCCATCAGTGGAGACGGGGGTTACAATGAGCAGTTCTTC. Encoded protein: CAISGDGGYNEQFF.

The V gene is TRBV7-8, the J gene TRBJ2-7, with TRBD2 as a possible D gene (6 bases). Trimming cost V 6 bases and J 0 bases, with 9 bases left between them. Germline V gives CDR1 SGHVS, CDR2 FQNEAQ. The CDR3 extends over 13 amino acids. CDR3 coding DNA: TGTGCCAGCAGACCTAGCGACTCCTACGAGCAGTACTTC. Amino acids: CASRPSDSYEQYF.

The CDR3 loop reads CASSKETIYNEQFF. The CDR3 DNA sequence: TGCGCCAGCAGTAAGGAGACTATATACAATGAGCAGTTCTTC. The chain uses TRBV5-1 and TRBJ2-1; tentative D call: TRBD2 (5 bases). This CDR3 spans 14 amino acids. Germline CDR1 reads SGHRS; CDR2 reads YFSETQ. V lost 5 bases and J 4 bases, leaving 13 bases between the germline ends.

This rearrangement joins TRBV7-9 to TRBJ2-1; TRBD2 matches 10 bases. The CDR3 spans 15 residues. V was pared by 4 bases and J by 9 bases, with 9 bases of the junction left unmatched. Germline assignment: CDR1 SEHNR and CDR2 FQNEAQ (reference sequence). The CDR3 sequence is CASSSAGGQGTEQFF. CDR3 DNA: TGTGCCAGCAGCTCAGCGGGAGGGCAAGGGACTGAGCAGTTCTTC.

This clone was recorded a few times. This chain links TRBV4-1 with TRBJ2-7, with a weak D call TRBD1 (6 bases). CDR3 length equals 15 residues. From germline, CDR1 is MGHRA and CDR2 YSYEKL. V shed 0 bases and J shed 5 bases, with 14 bases lying between them. CDR3 DNA sequence: TGCGCCAGCAGCCAAGAGGCTCAGGGGTTCAACGAGCAGTACTTC. Translating it yields CASSQEAQGFNEQYF.

This sequence joins TRBV7-9 and TRBJ2-1; tentatively, D is TRBD1 (5 bases). The CDR3 totals 11 residues. V was shortened by 5 bases and J by 10 bases, with 9 bases between the two germline ends. Germline assignment: CDR1 SEHNR and CDR2 FQNEAQ (reference sequence). CDR3 in DNA: TGTGCCAGCAGCCCCCGACAGGAGCAGTTCTTC. Its translation is CASSPRQEQFF.

The V gene is TRBV4-1, the J gene TRBJ2-7, with 7 bases fitting TRBD2. The CDR3 has 17 residues. V lost 4 bases and J lost 3; bases outside the gene matches: 15. The germline gives CDR1 MGHRA, CDR2 YSYEKL. In DNA form, the CDR3 reads TGCGCCAGCAGCCTTCGACCCTTTAGCGGGCCGTACTACGAGCAGTACTTC. This sequence encodes CASSLRPFSGPYYEQYF.

The CDR3 sequence is CASSVDGELFF. Written as DNA, the CDR3 is TGTGCCAGCAGCGTTGACGGGGAGCTGTTTTTT. The chain couples TRBV5-6 to TRBJ2-2, with D unresolved. The CDR3 covers 11 residues. Trimming stripped 4 bases from V and 7 bases from J, with 5 bases between. Germline loops: CDR1 SGHDT, CDR2 YYEEEE.

The rearrangement joins TRBV4-3 to TRBJ2-3; the match to TRBD1 covers 8 bases. This CDR3 contains 16 residues. The V gene end was trimmed by 0 bases and the J gene end by 4 bases; junction bases not matched to a gene: 6. Germline V gene sequence: CDR1 LGHNA, CDR2 YSLEER. For the CDR3, the DNA is TGCGCCAGCAGCCAAGAAATGGCAGGGGGCGCAGATACGCAGTATTTT. It translates to CASSQEMAGGADTQYF.

The rearrangement uses TRBV11-1 and TRBJ2-7; 9 bases match TRBD1. Germline CDR1 and CDR2: SGHAT and FQDESV (reference sequence). The CDR3 is 14 residues long. V was clipped by 5 bases and J by 3 bases; unmatched bases: 5. The CDR3 coding sequence is TGTGCCAGCAGCCCTCGGGACAGGGACTACGAGCAGTACTTC. Protein: CASSPRDRDYEQYF.

The chain joins TRBV6-1 to TRBJ2-7, with 7 bases lining up with TRBD1. There are 14 residues in the CDR3. The ends lost 1 base at V and 4 bases at J; junction bases unmatched: 4. Germline V gene data show CDR1 as MNHNS and CDR2 as SASEGT. CDR3 nucleotide sequence: TGTGCCAGCAGTGAAGTAGGGACAGAGTACGAGCAGTACTTC. This encodes CASSEVGTEYEQYF.

The CDR3 DNA is TGTGCCAGCTCGAGGAGGGGACTAGCGGAAGAGACCCAGTACTTC. Amino acid sequence: CASSRRGLAEETQYF. The chain has TRBV11-2 and TRBJ2-5; TRBD2 matches at 11 bases. Germline values: CDR1 SGHAT, CDR2 FQNNGV. The CDR3 is 15 amino acids. V trimming: 8 bases; J trimming: 3 bases; junction bases outside the gene matches: 8.

This clone was detected only once. J is TRBJ2-7 and V is TRBV28; D is possibly TRBD2 (6 bases). The germline CDR1 and CDR2 sequences are MDHEN and SYDVKM. V was clipped by 7 bases and J by 3 bases, with 13 bases between them. This CDR3 comprises 13 residues. The DNA of the CDR3 is TGTGCCAGCAATTACAGGAGGGACTACGAGCAGTACTTC. Its protein product is CASNYRRDYEQYF.

The chain links TRBV11-2 to TRBJ2-7; the D is unclear. V was cut by 1 base and J by 2 bases, with 9 bases left in between. The CDR3 covers 14 residues. Germline V lookup: CDR1 SGHAT, CDR2 FQNNGV. The CDR3 region has the DNA TGTGCCAGCAGCTTAGTGACACGGACCTACGAGCAGTACTTC. It translates to CASSLVTRTYEQYF.

This chain uses TRBV28 with TRBJ2-4; D possibly corresponds to TRBD1 (6 bases). The CDR3 runs 17 residues. CDR1 is MDHEN, CDR2 SYDVKM, per germline. V was shortened by 3 bases and J by 1 base, with 16 bases between the two germline ends. CDR3 protein: CASSFLDRSIAKNIQYF. The CDR3 DNA reads as TGTGCCAGCAGTTTCCTAGACAGGTCCATTGCCAAAAACATTCAGTACTTC.

V usage is TRBV14 and J usage is TRBJ2-1, with 7 positions matching TRBD2. Germline assignment: CDR1 SGHDN and CDR2 FVKESK. Losses at the gene ends were 4 bases for V and 0 bases for J; bases not matched to a gene: 9. The CDR3 loop spans 17 amino acids. The CDR3 is CASSPLTSTSSYNEQFF. For the CDR3, the DNA is TGTGCCAGCAGCCCTTTGACTAGCACCAGCTCCTACAATGAGCAGTTCTTC.

Notes on this clone: Other DNA sequences of this sample code for an identical CDR3. The J gene is TRBJ2-7, the V gene TRBV9, with D possibly being TRBD2 (6 bases). Germline CDR1 reads SGDLS; CDR2 reads YYNGEE. The ends were cut back, 2 bases at V and 0 bases at J, with 6 bases in the middle. The CDR3 loop spans 13 amino acids. This CDR3 reads CASSVGSSYEQYF. CDR3 nucleotides: TGTGCCAGCAGCGTCGGGAGCTCCTACGAGCAGTACTTC.

This clone was seen a handful of times. The rearrangement joins TRBV9 to TRBJ2-2; D not certain. The germline gives CDR1 SGDLS, CDR2 YYNGEE. The CDR3 covers 14 residues. Trimming stripped 4 bases from V and 7 bases from J, with 14 bases between. CDR3 loop: CASSPETYFGELFF. For the CDR3, the DNA is TGTGCCAGCAGCCCCGAGACTTATTTCGGGGAGCTGTTTTTT.

The CDR3 region is CASSSGRGDSYSNQPQHF. DNA for the CDR3: TGTGCCAGCAGCTCAGGAAGGGGAGACAGCTATAGCAATCAGCCCCAGCATTTT. This rearrangement joins TRBV7-9 to TRBJ1-5; D perhaps matches TRBD1 (5 bases). Germline V gene sequence: CDR1 SEHNR, CDR2 FQNEAQ (reference sequence). V was pared by 4 bases and J by 0 bases, with 19 bases between. This CDR3 is 18 amino acids long.

The chain carries TRBV7-9 and TRBJ2-1; 14 bases align to TRBD2. The CDR3 totals 13 residues. Per germline, CDR1 SEHNR and CDR2 FQNEAQ (reference sequence). Trimming took 8 bases from V and 9 from J; bases not matched to a gene: 3. This CDR3 is CASGTSGSGEQFF. CDR3 DNA sequence: TGTGCCAGCGGGACTAGCGGGAGTGGTGAGCAGTTCTTC.

V gene TRBV28 combines with J gene TRBJ2-7; the D is unclear. The V gene lost 6 bases and the J gene lost 6 bases, with 15 bases spanning the gap. From germline, CDR1 is MDHEN and CDR2 SYDVKM. This CDR3 contains 13 residues. The CDR3: CASSPTLGGEQYF. The CDR3 nucleotides are TGTGCCAGCAGCCCCACCCTCGGTGGCGAGCAGTACTTC.

The chain carries TRBV7-3 and TRBJ2-1; TRBD2 agrees at 13 bases. Unmatched junction bases numbered 8, after V lost 4 bases and J lost 8 bases. Looked up from germline, CDR1 is SGHTA and CDR2 is FQGTGA. The CDR3 sequence is 16 residues long. CDR3 bases: TGTGCCAGCAGCTCCTCCGGGACTAGCGGGATGGATGAGCAGTTCTTC. It codes for CASSSSGTSGMDEQFF.

This rearrangement joins TRBV6-1 to TRBJ2-7, with no clear D. Trimming left V 2 bases short and J 1 base short, with 12 bases between. The CDR3 contains 15 residues. Germline V lookup: CDR1 MNHNS, CDR2 SASEGT. For the CDR3, the DNA is TGTGCCAGCAGTGAATTTTCGGGTGGGTCCTACGAGCAGTACTTC. This codes for CASSEFSGGSYEQYF.

Written as DNA, the CDR3 is TGTGCCAGCAGCGGGGAGGGGGTCTCCTACGAGCAGTACTTC. Protein product: CASSGEGVSYEQYF. V is TRBV7-9 and J is TRBJ2-7, with D possibly being TRBD2 (7 bases). Germline CDR1 is SEHNR and CDR2 is FQNEAQ (reference sequence). Trimming left V 5 bases short and J 0 bases short, with 11 bases between. The CDR3 loop spans 14 amino acids.

With regard to this clone: At the DNA level, this CDR3 is encoded by other sequences in the same sample as well. This chain joins TRBV27 and TRBJ2-7, with D hard to call. The CDR3 extends over 11 amino acids. Germline lookup yields CDR1 MNHEY and CDR2 SMNVEV (reference sequence). The V and J ends lost 6 bases and 2 bases respectively, with 5 bases between them. Written as DNA, the CDR3 is TGTGCCAGCAGCAGTACCTACGAGCAGTACTTC. Protein sequence: CASSSTYEQYF.

V usage is TRBV5-8 and J usage is TRBJ2-1; 12 nucleotides align to TRBD2. Germline values: CDR1 SGHTS, CDR2 YDEGEE. V dropped 2 bases and J dropped 8; count of bases not matched to a gene: 2. This CDR3 region has 14 residues. The CDR3 sequence: CASSFGTSGYEQFF. The CDR3 nucleotides read TGTGCCAGCAGCTTTGGGACTAGCGGGTATGAGCAGTTCTTC.

About this clone: The same CDR3 can be traced to other DNA sequences in this sample. The chain recombines TRBV7-9 with TRBJ2-1; unclear D gene. The CDR3 runs 14 residues. Trimming cost V 5 bases and J 2 bases, with 10 bases left between them. Germline lookup yields CDR1 SEHNR and CDR2 FQNEAQ (reference sequence). The chain's CDR3 is CASSLGATYNEQFF. CDR3 in DNA: TGTGCCAGCAGCCTTGGAGCTACCTACAATGAGCAGTTCTTC.

The chain joins TRBV27 to TRBJ2-3; 8 positions match TRBD1. Germline assignment: CDR1 MNHEY and CDR2 SMNVEV (reference sequence). V trimming: 3 bases; J trimming: 7 bases; junction bases outside the gene matches: 12. The CDR3 totals 16 residues. CDR3 in DNA: TGTGCCAGCAGTTTGGCTGAGGGTCAGGGGGCGTATACGCAGTATTTT. Encoded protein: CASSLAEGQGAYTQYF.

This chain joins TRBV29-1 and TRBJ1-5; no firm D call. The V gene's germline CDR1 is SQVTM and CDR2 ANQGSEA. The CDR3 has 15 residues. Trimming removed 6 bases from V and 0 bases from J, with 15 bases in between. Written as DNA, the CDR3 is TGCAGCGTCTCCGGGTCCGGGGATAGCAATCAGCCCCAGCATTTT. It translates to CSVSGSGDSNQPQHF.

The V call is TRBV7-2, the J call TRBJ2-7; 13 nucleotides agree with TRBD2. Germline CDR1 reads SGHTA; CDR2 reads FQGNSA. The CDR3 loop spans 17 amino acids. V was clipped by 0 bases and J by 4 bases; unmatched bases: 6. CDR3 DNA sequence: TGTGCCAGCAGCTTAGCTTGGACTAGCGGGAGCGGGTACGAGCAGTACTTC. Residues: CASSLAWTSGSGYEQYF. Together with reference TRBV7-2 and TRBJ2-7, the CDR3 gives the full variable domain: GAGVSQSPSNKVTEKGKDVELRCDPISGHTALYWYRQSLGQGLEFLIYFQGNSAPDKSGLPSDRFSAERTGGSVSTLTIQRTQQEDSAVYLCASSLAWTSGSGYEQYFGPGTRLTVT.

The chain carries TRBV28 and TRBJ2-3; 7 bases map to TRBD2. Per germline, CDR1 MDHEN and CDR2 SYDVKM. The CDR3 extends over 15 amino acids. V lost 5 bases, J lost 1 base, and 6 bases stayed unmatched. The DNA of the CDR3 is TGTGCCAGCAGTAGGCGGGAGTATGGCACAGATACGCAGTATTTT. Translating gives CASSRREYGTDTQYF. The variable domain in full, completed from reference TRBV28 and TRBJ2-3, reads DVKVTQSSRYLVKRTGEKVFLECVQDMDHENMFWYRQDPGLGLRLIYFSYDVKMKEKGDIPEGYSVSREKKERFSLILESASTNQTSMYLCASSRREYGTDTQYFGPGTRLTVL.

This clone appeared a single time. The CDR3 region is CASSPRGRENTGELFF. The CDR3 nucleotides are TGCGCCAGCAGCCCCCGAGGCCGGGAGAACACCGGGGAGCTGTTTTTT. The gene calls are TRBV5-1 and TRBJ2-2; the D gene is possibly TRBD2 (5 bases). Germline V gene data show CDR1 as SGHRS and CDR2 as YFSETQ. V was shortened by 4 bases and J by 1 base, with 14 bases between the two germline ends. CDR3 length: 16 amino acids.